Each of the 6 T cell receptor beta chains below was sequenced from the same sample in a study of blood T cell repertoires in COVID-19. TCRdb's table, derived via immunoSEQ multiplex PCR, lists solely in-frame clones and lacks some. The table lists some 160,000 clones, around 89% of them singletons, with around 2.9% in the top ten. Sequenced: peripheral blood. These receptors all come from a man aged 55 to 70 with acute or convalescent COVID-19.

This CDR3 is CASSPTGTGLKQPQHF. For the CDR3, the DNA is TGTGCCAGTAGTCCAACCGGGACAGGGTTGAAGCAGCCCCAGCATTTT. This chain connects TRBV19 to TRBJ1-5; 9 nucleotides agree with TRBD1. CDR1 and CDR2 (germline): LNHDA, SQIVND (reference sequence). The CDR3 consists of 16 residues. The junction had 12 bases not matched to a gene; V was cut back by 5 bases and J by 7 bases.

Details on this clone: Sequence at one end of the junction differs from germline and may be a read error. The V gene is TRBV5-1, the J gene TRBJ2-1, with a weak D call TRBD2 (5 bases). The CDR3 totals 12 residues. Germline CDR1 is SGHRS and CDR2 is YFSETQ. The CDR3: CASSGRGDEGIF. CDR3 DNA sequence: TGCGCCAGCAGCGGACGCGGCGACGAGGGTATCTTC.

V gene TRBV6-1 combines with J gene TRBJ2-3, with D unresolved. Germline V gives CDR1 MNHNS, CDR2 SASEGT. The CDR3 is 15 amino acids. V lost 2 bases, J lost 4 bases, and 13 bases lay in between. The CDR3 is CASSEITLVPDTQYF. Written as DNA, the CDR3 is TGTGCCAGCAGTGAAATTACGCTAGTTCCAGATACGCAGTATTTT.

The chain links TRBV7-2 to TRBJ1-6; 7 nucleotides align to TRBD1. Germline lookup yields CDR1 SGHTA and CDR2 FQGNSA. CDR3 size: 14 residues. Trimming removed 3 bases from V and 7 bases from J; junction bases left unmatched: 3. DNA of the CDR3: TGTGCCAGCAGCTTGGGACAGCCCAATTCACCCCTCCACTTT. Translated: CASSLGQPNSPLHF.

The J gene is TRBJ2-3, the V gene TRBV19, with D tentatively TRBD2 (5 bases). The CDR3 is made up of 17 amino acids. V dropped 1 base and J dropped 5 bases, with 19 bases sitting between them. Germline-derived CDR1 and CDR2 are LNHDA and SQIVND (reference sequence). CDR3 amino acids: CASSIALGRGFRDTQYF. CDR3 bases: TGTGCCAGTAGTATAGCTCTTGGGCGCGGGTTTCGAGATACGCAGTATTTT.

V gene TRBV6-5 combines with J gene TRBJ1-6, with D unresolved. Germline loops: CDR1 MNHEY, CDR2 SVGAGI. Trimming removed 0 bases from V and 8 bases from J, with 11 bases in between. This CDR3 is built from 15 residues. The CDR3 nucleotides read TGTGCCAGCAGTTACTCGGGAGGGCTATATTCACCCCTCCACTTT. Translated, it gives CASSYSGGLYSPLHF.